Below are 25 T cell receptor beta chains sequenced from a single sample in a study of blood T cell repertoires in COVID-19. Using immunoSEQ multiplex PCR, the repertoire was profiled, and TCRdb retains in-frame clones only, with some absent. Of about 220,000 clones listed, 80% to 90% are singletons. The sequencing sample was made of PBMCs or T cells enriched from blood (not recorded which). These receptors were collected from a young woman in a cohort exposed to, infected with or recovered from COVID-19 (not recorded which).

DNA for the CDR3: TGTGCCATCAGTCCGACTAGCGGGCCCTCCTACGAGCAGTACTTC. Its protein is CAISPTSGPSYEQYF. V usage is TRBV10-3 and J usage is TRBJ2-7, with 10 bases matching TRBD2. With V trimmed by 5 bases and J by 0 bases, 4 bases remained unmatched. From germline, CDR1 is ENHRY and CDR2 SYGVKD. The CDR3 is 15 amino acids.

This chain links TRBV9 with TRBJ1-5; 9 bases line up with TRBD1. J was trimmed by 5 bases and V by 0 bases; bases with no gene match: 18. Germline CDR1 reads SGDLS; CDR2 reads YYNGEE. The CDR3 has 20 residues. The CDR3 protein is CASSVALQQGAESRDQPQHF. The CDR3 nucleotides are TGTGCCAGCAGCGTAGCCCTTCAACAGGGGGCGGAGAGTCGAGATCAGCCCCAGCATTTT.

In this sample, this clone turned up once. The rearrangement joins TRBV27 to TRBJ2-3; 7 bases are shared with TRBD1. The CDR3 consists of 16 residues. With V trimmed by 3 bases and J by 2 bases, 8 bases remained unmatched. Germline V CDR1 and CDR2: MNHEY, SMNVEV (reference sequence). In DNA form, the CDR3 reads TGTGCCAGCAGTTTCTTGGGGACAGAGTTCACAGATACGCAGTATTTT. Translation gives CASSFLGTEFTDTQYF.

CDR3 sequence: CASSSGTSGSPEEFF. In DNA, the CDR3 is TGTGCCAGCAGTTCGGGGACTAGCGGGAGTCCCGAGGAGTTCTTC. The chain carries TRBV28 and TRBJ2-1; 14 nucleotides line up with TRBD2. The V segment lost 4 bases and the J segment 14 bases; nucleotides outside the gene matches: 10. Germline CDR1 MDHEN, CDR2 SYDVKM. CDR3 length: 15 amino acids.

This chain joins TRBV5-1 and TRBJ2-2; TRBD1 aligns across 8 bases. From germline, CDR1 is SGHRS and CDR2 YFSETQ. The ends lost 4 bases at V and 1 base at J; junction bases unmatched: 3. There are 15 residues in the CDR3. The CDR3: CASSAGTGNTGELFF. DNA for the CDR3: TGCGCCAGCAGCGCCGGGACAGGGAACACCGGGGAGCTGTTTTTT.

The table lists this clone with a count of one. This chain links TRBV18 with TRBJ1-1, with D possibly TRBD1 on 5 matching bases. Trimming removed 5 bases from V and 2 bases from J, with 15 bases in between. CDR1 KGHSH and CDR2 LQKENI come from the germline V gene. The CDR3 contains 15 residues. CDR3 protein: CASSYLGGANTEAFF. The CDR3 region has the DNA TGTGCCAGCTCATATTTGGGGGGAGCCAACACTGAAGCTTTCTTT.

This clone was seen only once. The chain uses TRBV2 and TRBJ1-2; 10 bases are a match to TRBD1. J was trimmed by 4 bases and V by 6 bases; bases with no gene match: 8. This CDR3 is built from 15 residues. Germline lookup yields CDR1 SNHLY and CDR2 FYNNEI. CDR3 region: CASSLGTGEPYGYTF. As DNA, the CDR3 is TGTGCCAGCAGCCTCGGGACAGGGGAGCCCTATGGCTACACCTTC.

This sequence joins TRBV5-4 and TRBJ2-1; tentative D call: TRBD1 (5 bases). The CDR3 has 15 amino acids. CDR1 SGHNT and CDR2 YYREEE come from the germline V gene (reference sequence). V lost 0 bases, J lost 4 bases, and 11 bases lay in between. CDR3 loop: CASSLGPGPYNEQFF. The DNA of the CDR3 is TGTGCCAGCAGCTTGGGACCAGGGCCGTACAATGAGCAGTTCTTC.

The CDR3 DNA reads TGTGCCAGCAGTTACTCTTCGCAGGAGGGCTACGAGCAGTACTTC. Translation: CASSYSSQEGYEQYF. The chain joins TRBV6-5 to TRBJ2-7, with D tentatively TRBD2 (6 bases). The V end lost 0 bases, the J end lost 3 bases, and 12 bases lay between the germline ends. The CDR3 has 15 amino acids. The V gene's germline CDR1 is MNHEY and CDR2 SVGAGI.

The genes are TRBV5-8 and TRBJ1-2, with D maybe TRBD1 (5 bases). In germline, CDR1 is SGHTS, CDR2 YDEGEE. Trimming pared 2 bases from V and 3 bases from J, leaving 14 bases between. The CDR3 length is 15 residues. The CDR3 region has the DNA TGTGCCAGCAGCTTAGTACAGGCAGCTGACTATGGCTACACCTTC. Translating gives CASSLVQAADYGYTF.

Written as DNA, the CDR3 is TGTGCCAGCAGCATTAGCGGGGGGGACTCCTACAATGAGCAGTTCTTC. Its protein is CASSISGGDSYNEQFF. This chain connects TRBV21-1 to TRBJ2-1; TRBD2, the table's D call, was not compared with the DNA. TRBV21-1 is flagged as a pseudogene. The CDR3 has 16 residues.

The chain couples TRBV27 to TRBJ2-7; 14 nucleotides agree with TRBD2. This CDR3 has 16 amino acids. The germline V gene has CDR1 MNHEY and CDR2 SMNVEV (reference sequence). V shed 1 base and J 4 bases; nucleotides not matched to a gene: 3. The CDR3 nucleotides are TGTGCCAGCAGTTTATTGACTAGCGGGGGGGTATACGAGCAGTACTTC. This encodes CASSLLTSGGVYEQYF.

This chain joins TRBV27 and TRBJ1-3, with 7 bases lining up with TRBD1. Trimming at V came to 5 bases and at J to 3 bases, leaving 7 bases not matched to a gene. CDR3 length: 15 residues. Germline V lookup: CDR1 MNHEY, CDR2 SMNVEV (reference sequence). This chain's CDR3 is CASSPWDSVGNTIYF. The CDR3 region has the DNA TGTGCCAGCAGTCCCTGGGACAGTGTTGGAAACACCATATATTTT.

This chain connects TRBV7-3 to TRBJ2-5; 11 nucleotides align to TRBD1. The V gene's germline CDR1 is SGHTA and CDR2 FQGTGA. This CDR3 spans 19 amino acids. The junction had 12 bases not matched to a gene; V was cut back by 1 base and J by 2 bases. DNA of the CDR3: TGTGCCAGCAGCTTAATGGGCGTCGGGACAGGGGGTTCTCAAGAGACCCAGTACTTC. The encoded protein is CASSLMGVGTGGSQETQYF.

V usage is TRBV4-1 and J usage is TRBJ1-2; D not resolved. V was trimmed by 0 bases and J by 8 bases, leaving 10 bases between them. Germline CDR1 and CDR2: MGHRA and YSYEKL. The CDR3 is 13 amino acids. The CDR3 DNA is TGCGCCAGCAGCCAAGAACCGGGGAGCGGCTACACCTTC. It translates to CASSQEPGSGYTF.

The chain links TRBV19 to TRBJ1-2; 7 nucleotides align to TRBD1. CDR3 length equals 14 residues. Germline V CDR1 and CDR2: LNHDA, SQIVND (reference sequence). V lost 5 bases, J lost 4 bases, and 7 bases stayed unmatched. CDR3 sequence (DNA): TGTGCCAGTAGTTTCGACAGGGCAAGCTATGGCTACACCTTC. It codes for CASSFDRASYGYTF.

The rearrangement links TRBV10-3 to TRBJ2-1; 11 bases agree with TRBD2. This CDR3 spans 19 amino acids. Germline CDR1 is ENHRY and CDR2 is SYGVKD. Germline trimming cut 2 bases from V and 6 bases from J; bases unmatched to any gene: 15. DNA of the CDR3: TGTGCCATCAGTGAGCAACTAGCGGGAGCCCCTGGGCATCGCAATGAGCAGTTCTTC. Its protein product is CAISEQLAGAPGHRNEQFF.

The chain carries TRBV7-6 and TRBJ1-3, with a possible D match to TRBD1 (6 bases). In germline, CDR1 is SGHVS, CDR2 FNYEAQ. Trimming took 4 bases from V and 2 from J, leaving 12 bases between them. This CDR3 comprises 15 residues. The CDR3 DNA reads TGTGCCAGCAGCTACAGGGCGGAAACTGGAAACACCATATATTTT. Its protein product is CASSYRAETGNTIYF.

This sequence joins TRBV7-2 and TRBJ1-2, with D perhaps TRBD1 (5 bases). Per germline, CDR1 SGHTA and CDR2 FQGNSA. This CDR3 comprises 14 residues. V was cut by 6 bases and J by 7 bases, with 18 bases left in between. CDR3 nucleotide sequence: TGTGCCAGCAGTTTATTACAGGCTCTGGCTGGCTACACCTTC. It encodes CASSLLQALAGYTF.

The chain uses TRBV5-1 and TRBJ2-7; D is unclear. The germline V gene encodes CDR1 SGHRS and CDR2 YFSETQ. Trimming removed 1 base from V and 4 bases from J, with 6 bases in between. The CDR3 spans 12 residues. CDR3 amino acids: CASSLLGYEQYF. The CDR3 DNA reads TGCGCCAGCAGCTTGCTAGGTTACGAGCAGTACTTC.

CDR3 nucleotides: TGTGCCAGCAGCGCTTCTAGCGGGATTCCCGGGGAGCTGTTTTTT. Its translation is CASSASSGIPGELFF. The rearrangement links TRBV11-3 to TRBJ2-2; 9 nucleotides match TRBD2. The V gene's germline CDR1 is SGHNT and CDR2 YENEEA. The CDR3 covers 15 residues. V lost 5 bases to trimming and J lost 6 bases; unmatched junction nucleotides: 7. The complete variable domain, with remaining parts taken from reference TRBV11-3 and TRBJ2-2, reads EAGVVQSPRYKIIEKKQPVAFWCNPISGHNTLYWYLQNLGQGPELLIRYENEEAVDDSQLPKDRFSAERLKGVDSTLKIQPAELGDSAVYLCASSASSGIPGELFFGEGSRLTVL.

This chain uses TRBV19 with TRBJ2-1, with D perhaps TRBD2 (5 bases). The V and J ends lost 3 bases and 4 bases respectively, with 16 bases between them. This CDR3 region has 16 residues. Germline values: CDR1 LNHDA, CDR2 SQIVND (reference sequence). The CDR3, as DNA: TGTGCCAGTAGTATTGGATCGTTAGCGTTGTACAATGAGCAGTTCTTC. This encodes CASSIGSLALYNEQFF.

The V call is TRBV19, the J call TRBJ1-2; 9 nucleotides agree with TRBD1. The CDR3 has 11 residues. CDR1 is LNHDA and CDR2 is SQIVND in the germline V gene (reference sequence). The junction had 11 bases not matched to a gene; V was cut back by 11 bases and J by 13 bases. This chain's CDR3 is CAGIMGTGITF. In nucleotides, the CDR3 is TGTGCCGGAATTATGGGGACAGGGATCACCTTC.

The chain is built from TRBV5-4 and TRBJ1-2, with a possible D match to TRBD1 (5 bases). Germline CDR1 is SGHNT and CDR2 is YYREEE (reference sequence). Trimming pared 4 bases from V and 8 bases from J, leaving 9 bases between. CDR3 size: 11 residues. The CDR3 loop is CASSGGDGYTF. In DNA form, the CDR3 reads TGTGCCAGCAGCGGAGGGGACGGCTACACCTTC.

The J gene is TRBJ1-4, the V gene TRBV19; unclear D gene. The CDR3 is 15 residues long. With 5 bases removed from V and 8 bases from J, the gap between germline ends came to 18 bases. Germline values: CDR1 LNHDA, CDR2 SQIVND (reference sequence). CDR3 DNA sequence: TGTGCCAGTAGTGTGCTCCCCTCGGTTAGCGAAAAACTGTTTTTT. Its protein product is CASSVLPSVSEKLFF.